The rows below give T cell receptor beta chains drawn from one sample of a study of Graves' ophthalmopathy and Graves' hyperthyroidism. TCRdb re-called the multiplex PCR reads with MiXCR, one entry per CDR3 protein. The data show around 1,200,000 distinct CDR3 sequences, less than 45% seen once. The sequenced sample was peripheral blood or thyroid tissue (not recorded which). The origin of the receptors is an adult man with Graves' hyperthyroidism. The CDR3 runs from the conserved cysteine through the conserved F or W. Fields, in order: V gene, D gene, clone size, J gene, CDR3 DNA, CDR3 protein. D genes are given only for firm matches. The listing skips clone size in some rows; elsewhere it reads once, few, many or a size class.

>TRBV2|TRBD1|many|TRBJ1-4
TGTGCCACCAAAGACAGGGGGTTAAATGAAAAACTGTTTTTT
CATKDRGLNEKLFF
>TRBV12-3/TRBV12-4|TRBD1|.|TRBJ1-4
TGTGCCAGCAGTTTCCCCTCCGGGACAGCAACTAATGAAAAACTGTTTTTT
CASSFPSGTATNEKLFF
>TRBV7-9|TRBD2|.|TRBJ2-2
TGTGCCAGCAGCTCCCCATTGCGGCTAGCGGGAGTAAACACCGGGGAGCTGTTTTTT
CASSSPLRLAGVNTGELFF
>TRBV20-1|.|.|TRBJ1-6
TGCAGTGCTAGAGACTTAATTTCTCAGGCTTCTAGCATGGGTTCACCCCTCCACTTT
CSARDLISQASSMGSPLHF
>TRBV5-1|.|.|TRBJ1-1
TGCGCCAGCAGAGTCACGGCCAACATAAACACTGAAGCTTTCTTT
CASRVTANINTEAFF
>TRBV29-1|.|few|TRBJ1-2
TGCAGCGTTGAAGATCCGGGGGCCTATGGCTACACCTTC
CSVEDPGAYGYTF
>TRBV10-1|TRBD1|.|TRBJ2-7
TGCGCCAGCAGATCCGGACAGGGGGTAAACTACGAGCAGTACTTC
CASRSGQGVNYEQYF
>TRBV2|TRBD1|few|TRBJ2-5
TGTGCCAGCAGTTCGACAGGGACAGCTCGTCGGGAGACCCAGTACTTC
CASSSTGTARRETQYF
>TRBV7-9|.|many|TRBJ1-2
TGTGCCAGCAGTGGAGGTGGCTATGGCTACACCTTC
CASSGGGYGYTF
>TRBV30|.|few|TRBJ1-2
TGTGCCTGGAGGCCGACCTCCGTTAGTTATGGCTACACCTTC
CAWRPTSVSYGYTF
>TRBV6-2/TRBV6-3|.|many|TRBJ1-2
TGTGCCAGCAGTTACCCTGGGACTCTGTCCGGCTACACCTTC
CASSYPGTLSGYTF
>TRBV20-1|.|once|TRBJ2-3
TGCAGTGCTAGAGTTGGTAGTCTTTTCGATACGCAGTATTTT
CSARVGSLFDTQYF
>TRBV7-6|TRBD1|.|TRBJ1-4
TGTGCCAGCAGCAATACGGGACAGGGGAATGAAAAACTGTTTTTT
CASSNTGQGNEKLFF
>TRBV4-1|.|.|TRBJ1-5
TGCGCCAGCAGCCAAGAAGAGGGGTTTGGCGGATTCCGGGGCAATCAGCCCCAGCATTTT
CASSQEEGFGGFRGNQPQHF
>TRBV20-1|.|many|TRBJ1-5
TGCAGTGCTACCTCGTATGGGGATAGCAATCAGCCCCAGCATTTT
CSATSYGDSNQPQHF
>TRBV2|.|many|TRBJ2-7
TGTGCCAGCAGTGAAGAGGGTTTGCAGTACTTC
CASSEEGLQYF
>TRBV10-3|TRBD1|.|TRBJ1-4
TGTGCCAGCGCTAGGGACAGGGGGCGGGAAAAACTGTTTTTT
CASARDRGREKLFF
>TRBV10-3|TRBD2|.|TRBJ2-5
TGTGCCATCACTCAGACTAGCGGGTCGACCCAAGAGACCCAGTACTTC
CAITQTSGSTQETQYF
>TRBV7-2|.|many|TRBJ2-7
TGTGCCAGCAGCTGGAAGGGGGGCGAGGATTCCTACGAGCAGTACTTC
CASSWKGGEDSYEQYF
>TRBV12-3/TRBV12-4|.|.|TRBJ1-5
TGTGCCAGCAGTTATCCGGACGCCCGGCAGCATTTT
CASSYPDARQHF
>TRBV19|.|.|TRBJ1-4
TGTGCCAGTAGTATTCGTGCGGCAGGGATTTTTGTAACTAATGAAAAACTGTTTTTT
CASSIRAAGIFVTNEKLFF
>TRBV7-2|.|many|TRBJ2-7
TGTGCCAGCAGGAGGGATGGTGGAGGCTACGAGCAGTACTTC
CASRRDGGGYEQYF
>TRBV15|TRBD1|many|TRBJ1-3
TGTGCCACCAGCAGAGCGGGACAGGCTATACCGGGAGGAAACACCATATATTTT
CATSRAGQAIPGGNTIYF
>TRBV7-2|.|few|TRBJ2-5
TGTGCCTGGAGTGTTACCGGGGTCCAAGAGACCCAGTACTTC
CAWSVTGVQETQYF
>TRBV15|.|.|TRBJ1-2
TGTGCCACCAGCAGAGATGCAACGGGAGGGCTTGGCTACACCTTC
CATSRDATGGLGYTF
>TRBV15|.|many|TRBJ1-4
TGTGCCACCAGCAGAGATCAACAGCCGGCTGAAAAACTGTTTTTT
CATSRDQQPAEKLFF
>TRBV10-3|TRBD1|many|TRBJ1-6
TGTGCCATCAGTGACCGACAGGGCGGTAGCTCCTATAATTCACCCCTCCACTTT
CAISDRQGGSSYNSPLHF
>TRBV7-2|.|.|TRBJ1-5
TGTGCCAGCAGCTTAGACCCGGTCGAGCCCCAGCATTTT
CASSLDPVEPQHF
>TRBV7-7|.|.|TRBJ2-7
TGTGCCAGCAGACTAGGACAGCTCGACTCCTACGAGCAGTACTTC
CASRLGQLDSYEQYF
>TRBV29-1|.|.|TRBJ1-6
TGCAGCCAACTCGGAGGTAATTCACCCCTCCACTTT
CSQLGGNSPLHF
>TRBV2|.|.|TRBJ1-6
TGTGCCAGCTACGACAGCCATTCCTCACCCCTCCACTTT
CASYDSHSSPLHF
>TRBV19|TRBD1|many|TRBJ1-2
TGTGCCAGTATGCCCGACGGACAGGGGATCTATGGCTACACCTTC
CASMPDGQGIYGYTF
>TRBV25-1|.|many|TRBJ1-3
TGTGCCAGTGCTGGCACAGGCTATGGAAACACCATATATTTT
CASAGTGYGNTIYF
>TRBV19|.|.|TRBJ2-7
TGTGCCAGTAGCCTAGGAGCGGACAGTCCCTACGAGCAGTACTTC
CASSLGADSPYEQYF
>TRBV10-2|TRBD1|many|TRBJ2-7
TGCGCCAGCAGTGCCGGACAGGGGGCCGAGCAGTACTTC
CASSAGQGAEQYF
>TRBV9|.|.|TRBJ1-5
TGTGCCAGCAGCCGTGACAGGTCCATCGTACCCCAGCATTTT
CASSRDRSIVPQHF
>TRBV29-1|TRBD2|.|TRBJ2-5
TGCAGCTATAGGACTAGCGGGAAACAAGAGACCCAGTACTTC
CSYRTSGKQETQYF
>TRBV18|.|.|TRBJ2-7
TGTGCCAGCCGACCCGACGGCACCTACGAGCAGTACTTC
CASRPDGTYEQYF
>TRBV20-1|.|many|TRBJ1-1
TGCAGTGCTAGAGTCGGTGCACTGAACACTGAAGCTTTCTTT
CSARVGALNTEAFF
>TRBV11-3|.|many|TRBJ1-4
TGTGCCAGCAGCTTAGGGACAGCGCAACTTAATGAAAAACTGTTTTTT
CASSLGTAQLNEKLFF